Given below is one TCR beta chain in context. Its antigen is unidentified. The entry originates in a study of cytotoxic CD8 clonotypes in ibrutinib-treated CLL. About the study: Responses: approximately 24 partial, 2 complete; after median roughly 68 months, 14 stayed remitted, some twelve progressed. Response sampling occurred after a median approximately 12 months of treatment (range 6 to 36). Regarding the study as a whole: Baseline clonality, higher than in age-matched healthy donors, tracked circulating CD8+ T-cell counts.

Repertoires were generated with immunoSEQ multiplex PCR, while TCRdb's copy carries only in-frame clones and drops some. The sample holds about 89,000 clones, 70% to 85% seen once. The TCR sequence derives from a human donor with chronic lymphocytic leukemia. The sequenced sample was PBMCs, obtained after 12 months of ibrutinib treatment.

The CDR3 protein is CASSSLTGWADTQYF. The CDR3 nucleotides read TGTGCCAGCAGCTCCTTGACAGGTTGGGCAGATACGCAGTATTTT. The gene calls are TRBV7-2 and TRBJ2-3; D might be TRBD1 (6 bases). Germline V lookup: CDR1 SGHTA, CDR2 FQGNSA. The CDR3 is 15 residues long. Trimming pared 4 bases from V and 4 bases from J, leaving 15 bases between.